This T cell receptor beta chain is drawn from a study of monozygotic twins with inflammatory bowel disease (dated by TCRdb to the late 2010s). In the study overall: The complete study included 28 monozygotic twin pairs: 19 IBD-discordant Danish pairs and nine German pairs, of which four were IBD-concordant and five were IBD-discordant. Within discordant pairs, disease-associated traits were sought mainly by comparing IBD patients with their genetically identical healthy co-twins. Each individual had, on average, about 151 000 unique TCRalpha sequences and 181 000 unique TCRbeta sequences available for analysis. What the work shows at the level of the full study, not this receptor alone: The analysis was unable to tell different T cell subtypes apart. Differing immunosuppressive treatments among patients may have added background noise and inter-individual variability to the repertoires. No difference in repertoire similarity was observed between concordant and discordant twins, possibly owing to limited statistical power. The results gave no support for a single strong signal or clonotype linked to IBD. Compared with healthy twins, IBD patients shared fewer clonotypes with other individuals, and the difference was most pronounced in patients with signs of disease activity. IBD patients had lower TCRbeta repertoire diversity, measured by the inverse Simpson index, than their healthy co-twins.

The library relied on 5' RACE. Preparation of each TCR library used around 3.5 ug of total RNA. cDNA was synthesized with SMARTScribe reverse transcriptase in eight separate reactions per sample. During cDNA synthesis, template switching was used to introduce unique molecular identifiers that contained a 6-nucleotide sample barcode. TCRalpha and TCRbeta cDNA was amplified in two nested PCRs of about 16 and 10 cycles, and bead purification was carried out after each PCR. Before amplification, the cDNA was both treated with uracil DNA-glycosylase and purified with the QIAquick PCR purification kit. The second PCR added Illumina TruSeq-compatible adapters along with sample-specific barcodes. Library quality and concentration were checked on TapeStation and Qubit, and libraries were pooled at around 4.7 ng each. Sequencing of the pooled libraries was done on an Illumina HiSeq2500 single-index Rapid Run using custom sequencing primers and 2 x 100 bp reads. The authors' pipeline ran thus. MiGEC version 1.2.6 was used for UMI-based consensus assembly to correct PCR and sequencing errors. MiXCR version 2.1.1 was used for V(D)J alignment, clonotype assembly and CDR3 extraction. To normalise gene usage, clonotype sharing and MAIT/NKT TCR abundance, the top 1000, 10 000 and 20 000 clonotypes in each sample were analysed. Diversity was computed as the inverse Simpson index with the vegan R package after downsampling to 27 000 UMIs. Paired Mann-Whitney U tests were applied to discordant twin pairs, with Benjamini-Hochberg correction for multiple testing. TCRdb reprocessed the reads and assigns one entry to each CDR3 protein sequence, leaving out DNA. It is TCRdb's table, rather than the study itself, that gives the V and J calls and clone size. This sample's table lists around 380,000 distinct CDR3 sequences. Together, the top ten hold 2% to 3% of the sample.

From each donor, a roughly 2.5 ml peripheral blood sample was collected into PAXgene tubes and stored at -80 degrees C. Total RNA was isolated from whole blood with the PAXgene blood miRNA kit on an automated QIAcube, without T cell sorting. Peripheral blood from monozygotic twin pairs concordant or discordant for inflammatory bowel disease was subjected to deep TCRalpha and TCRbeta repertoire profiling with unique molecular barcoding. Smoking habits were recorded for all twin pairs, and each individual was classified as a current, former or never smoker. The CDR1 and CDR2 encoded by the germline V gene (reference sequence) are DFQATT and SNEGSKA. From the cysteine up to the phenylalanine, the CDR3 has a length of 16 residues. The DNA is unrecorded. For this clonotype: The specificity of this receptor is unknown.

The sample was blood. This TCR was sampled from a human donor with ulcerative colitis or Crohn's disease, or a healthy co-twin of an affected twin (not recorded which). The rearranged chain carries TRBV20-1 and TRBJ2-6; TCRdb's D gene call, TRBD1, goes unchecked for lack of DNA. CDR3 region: CSAREQGLSGANVLTF.